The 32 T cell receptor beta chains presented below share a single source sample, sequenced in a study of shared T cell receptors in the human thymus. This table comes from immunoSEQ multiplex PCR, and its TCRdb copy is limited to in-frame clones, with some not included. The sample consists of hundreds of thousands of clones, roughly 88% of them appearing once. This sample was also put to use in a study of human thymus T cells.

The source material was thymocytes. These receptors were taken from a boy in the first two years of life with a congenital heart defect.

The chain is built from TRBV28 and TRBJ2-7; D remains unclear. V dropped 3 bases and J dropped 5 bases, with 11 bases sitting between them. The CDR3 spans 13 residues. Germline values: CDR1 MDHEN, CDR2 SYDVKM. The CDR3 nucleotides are TGTGCCAGCAGTTTCCCGGGTGTACACGAGCAGTACTTC. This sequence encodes CASSFPGVHEQYF.

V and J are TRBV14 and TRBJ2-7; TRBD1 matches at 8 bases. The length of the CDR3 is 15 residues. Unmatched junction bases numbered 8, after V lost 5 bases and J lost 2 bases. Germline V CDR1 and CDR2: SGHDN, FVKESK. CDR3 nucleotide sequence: TGTGCCAGCAGCTACGGACAGGGACCGACCTACGAGCAGTACTTC. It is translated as CASSYGQGPTYEQYF.

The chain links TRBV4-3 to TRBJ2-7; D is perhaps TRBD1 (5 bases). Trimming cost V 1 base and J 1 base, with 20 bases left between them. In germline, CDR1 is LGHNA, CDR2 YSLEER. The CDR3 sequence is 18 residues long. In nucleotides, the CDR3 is TGCGCCAGCAGCCAAGTAATTGAACAGGACCCCACGTCCTACGAGCAGTACTTC. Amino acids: CASSQVIEQDPTSYEQYF.

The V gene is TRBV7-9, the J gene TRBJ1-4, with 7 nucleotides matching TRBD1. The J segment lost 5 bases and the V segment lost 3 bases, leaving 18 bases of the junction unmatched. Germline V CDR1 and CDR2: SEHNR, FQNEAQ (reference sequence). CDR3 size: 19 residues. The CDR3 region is CASSFGTTRLTGKNEKLFF. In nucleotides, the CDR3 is TGTGCCAGCAGCTTTGGAACTACACGCCTGACAGGGAAAAATGAAAAACTGTTTTTT.

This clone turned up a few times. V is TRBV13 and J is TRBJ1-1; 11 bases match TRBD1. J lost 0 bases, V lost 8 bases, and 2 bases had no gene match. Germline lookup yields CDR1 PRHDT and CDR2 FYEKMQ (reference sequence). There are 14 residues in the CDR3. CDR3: CASRTGGMNTEAFF. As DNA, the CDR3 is TGTGCCAGCCGGACAGGGGGCATGAACACTGAAGCTTTCTTT. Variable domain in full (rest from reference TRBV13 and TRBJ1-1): AAGVIQSPRHLIKEKRETATLKCYPIPRHDTVYWYQQGPGQDPQFLISFYEKMQSDKGSIPDRFSAQQFSDYHSELNMSSLELGDSALYFCASRTGGMNTEAFFGQGTRLTVV.

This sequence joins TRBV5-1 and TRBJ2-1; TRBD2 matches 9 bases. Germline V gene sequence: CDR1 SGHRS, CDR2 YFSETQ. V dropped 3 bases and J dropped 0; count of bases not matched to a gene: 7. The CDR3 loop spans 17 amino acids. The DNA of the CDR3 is TGCGCCAGCAGCTCCTTGAGGCGGGAGGGCTCCTACAATGAGCAGTTCTTC. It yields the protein CASSSLRREGSYNEQFF.

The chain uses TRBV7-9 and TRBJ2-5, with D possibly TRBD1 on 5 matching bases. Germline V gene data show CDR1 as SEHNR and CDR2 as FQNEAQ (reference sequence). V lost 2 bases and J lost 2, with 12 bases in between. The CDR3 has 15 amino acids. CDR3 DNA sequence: TGTGCCAGCAGCTTACTACAGGAATTACAAGAGACCCAGTACTTC. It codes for CASSLLQELQETQYF.

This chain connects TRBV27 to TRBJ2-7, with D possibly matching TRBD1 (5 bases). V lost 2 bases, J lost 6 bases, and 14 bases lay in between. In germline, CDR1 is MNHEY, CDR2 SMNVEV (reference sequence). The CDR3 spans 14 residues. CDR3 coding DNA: TGTGCCAGCAGTTTAGGCTGGACAAGAAGCGAGCAGTACTTC. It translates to CASSLGWTRSEQYF.

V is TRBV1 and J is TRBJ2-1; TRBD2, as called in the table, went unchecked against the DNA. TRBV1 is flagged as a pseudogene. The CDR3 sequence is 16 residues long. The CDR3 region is CTSSQDQSGEYNEQFF. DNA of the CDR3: TGCACCAGCAGCCAAGATCAAAGCGGAGAGTACAATGAGCAGTTCTTC.

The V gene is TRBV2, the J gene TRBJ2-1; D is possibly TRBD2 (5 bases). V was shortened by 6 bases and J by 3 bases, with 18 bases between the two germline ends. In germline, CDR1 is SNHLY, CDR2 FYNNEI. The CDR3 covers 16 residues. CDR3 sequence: CASRTREGKFYNEQFF. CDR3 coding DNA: TGTGCCAGCAGGACCCGCGAGGGAAAATTCTACAATGAGCAGTTCTTC.

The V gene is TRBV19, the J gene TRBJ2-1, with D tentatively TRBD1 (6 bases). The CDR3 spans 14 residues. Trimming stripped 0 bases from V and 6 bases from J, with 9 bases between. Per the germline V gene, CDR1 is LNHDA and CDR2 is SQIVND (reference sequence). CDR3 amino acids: CASSIEGTLNEQFF. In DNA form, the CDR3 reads TGTGCCAGTAGTATAGAGGGGACACTCAATGAGCAGTTCTTC.

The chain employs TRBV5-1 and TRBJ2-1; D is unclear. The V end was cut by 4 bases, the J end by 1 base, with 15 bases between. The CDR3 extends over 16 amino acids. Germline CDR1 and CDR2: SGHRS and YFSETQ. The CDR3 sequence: CASSVVLRESYNEQFF. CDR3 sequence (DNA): TGCGCCAGCAGCGTTGTCCTCCGAGAATCCTACAATGAGCAGTTCTTC.

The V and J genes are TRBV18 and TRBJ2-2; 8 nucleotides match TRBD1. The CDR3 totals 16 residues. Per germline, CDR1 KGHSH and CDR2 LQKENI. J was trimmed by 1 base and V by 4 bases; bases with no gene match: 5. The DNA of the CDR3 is TGTGCCAGCTCACACTCCGGGACAGGGAACACCGGGGAGCTGTTTTTT. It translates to CASSHSGTGNTGELFF.

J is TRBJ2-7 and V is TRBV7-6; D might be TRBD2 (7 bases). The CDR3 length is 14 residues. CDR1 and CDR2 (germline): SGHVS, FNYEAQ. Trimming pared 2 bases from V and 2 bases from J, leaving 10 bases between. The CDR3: CASSLIGGPYEQYF. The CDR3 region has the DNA TGTGCCAGCAGCTTAATCGGGGGGCCCTACGAGCAGTACTTC. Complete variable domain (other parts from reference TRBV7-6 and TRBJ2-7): GAGVSQSPRYKVTKRGQDVALRCDPISGHVSLYWYRQALGQGPEFLTYFNYEAQQDKSGLPNDRFSAERPEGSISTLTIQRTEQRDSAMYRCASSLIGGPYEQYFGPGTRLTVT.

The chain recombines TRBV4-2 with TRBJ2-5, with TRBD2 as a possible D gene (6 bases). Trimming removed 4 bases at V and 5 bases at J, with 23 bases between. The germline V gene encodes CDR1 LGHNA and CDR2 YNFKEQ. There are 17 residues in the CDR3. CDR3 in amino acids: CASSRLSGSTPGETQYF. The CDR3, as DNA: TGTGCCAGCAGCCGGTTAAGCGGGTCAACCCCAGGGGAGACCCAGTACTTC.

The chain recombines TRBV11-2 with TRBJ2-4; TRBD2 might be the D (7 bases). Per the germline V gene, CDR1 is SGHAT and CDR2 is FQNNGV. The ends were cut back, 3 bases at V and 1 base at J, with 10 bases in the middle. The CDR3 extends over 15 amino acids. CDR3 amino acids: CASSFGGRAKNIQYF. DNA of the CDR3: TGTGCCAGCAGCTTCGGGGGGCGGGCCAAAAACATTCAGTACTTC.

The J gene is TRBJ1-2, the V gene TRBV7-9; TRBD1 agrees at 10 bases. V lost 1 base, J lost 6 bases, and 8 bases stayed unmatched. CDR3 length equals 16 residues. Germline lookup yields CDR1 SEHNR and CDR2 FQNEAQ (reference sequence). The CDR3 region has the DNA TGTGCCAGCAGCTTAGGCGCGACAGGGGGCGGAGATGGCTACACCTTC. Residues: CASSLGATGGGDGYTF.

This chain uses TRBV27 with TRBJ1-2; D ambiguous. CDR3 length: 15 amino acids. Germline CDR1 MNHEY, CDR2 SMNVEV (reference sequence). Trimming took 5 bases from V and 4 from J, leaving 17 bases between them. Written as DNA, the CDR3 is TGTGCCAGCAGTGCGGGCGGAGGAAGGAGCTATGGCTACACCTTC. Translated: CASSAGGGRSYGYTF.

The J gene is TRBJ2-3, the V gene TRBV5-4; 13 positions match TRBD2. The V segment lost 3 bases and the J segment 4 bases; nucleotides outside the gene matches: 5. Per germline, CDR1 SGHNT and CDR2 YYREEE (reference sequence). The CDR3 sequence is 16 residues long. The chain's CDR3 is CASSSTSGRNSDTQYF. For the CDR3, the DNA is TGTGCCAGCAGCTCGACTAGCGGGAGGAATTCAGATACGCAGTATTTT.

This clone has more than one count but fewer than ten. The CDR3 sequence: CASRPSYNEQFF. Here the CDR3 DNA reads TGTGCCAGCCGTCCCTCCTACAATGAGCAGTTCTTC. V and J are TRBV6-5 and TRBJ2-1; D remains unclear. Germline CDR1 is MNHEY and CDR2 is SVGAGI. Trimming left V 8 bases short and J 0 bases short, with 5 bases between. The CDR3 loop spans 12 amino acids.

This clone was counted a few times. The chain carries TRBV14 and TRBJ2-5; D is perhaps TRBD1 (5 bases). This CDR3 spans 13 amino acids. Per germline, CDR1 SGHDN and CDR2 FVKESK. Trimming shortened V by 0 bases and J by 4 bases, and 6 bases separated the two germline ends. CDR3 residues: CASSQEDRETQYF. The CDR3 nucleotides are TGTGCCAGCAGCCAAGAAGACAGAGAGACCCAGTACTTC.

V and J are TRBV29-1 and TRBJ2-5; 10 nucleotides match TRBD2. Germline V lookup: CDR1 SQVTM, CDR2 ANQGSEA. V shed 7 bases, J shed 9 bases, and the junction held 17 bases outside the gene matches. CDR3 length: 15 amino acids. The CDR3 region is CSDHQTGTSEKAQYF. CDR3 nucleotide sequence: TGCAGCGACCACCAAACCGGGACTAGCGAGAAGGCCCAGTACTTC.

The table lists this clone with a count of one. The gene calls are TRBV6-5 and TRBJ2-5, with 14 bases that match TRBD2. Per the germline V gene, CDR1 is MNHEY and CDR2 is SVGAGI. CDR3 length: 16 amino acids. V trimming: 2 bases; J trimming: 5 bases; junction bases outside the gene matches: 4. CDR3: CASSYRGLAGEETQYF. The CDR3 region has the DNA TGTGCCAGCAGTTACCGGGGACTAGCGGGGGAGGAGACCCAGTACTTC.

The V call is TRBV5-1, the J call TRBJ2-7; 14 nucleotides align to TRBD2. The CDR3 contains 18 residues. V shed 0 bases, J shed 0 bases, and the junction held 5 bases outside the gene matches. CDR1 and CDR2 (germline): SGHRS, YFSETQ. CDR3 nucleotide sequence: TGCGCCAGCAGCTTGGCCCACGGGACTAGCGGGAGCTCCTACGAGCAGTACTTC. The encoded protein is CASSLAHGTSGSSYEQYF.

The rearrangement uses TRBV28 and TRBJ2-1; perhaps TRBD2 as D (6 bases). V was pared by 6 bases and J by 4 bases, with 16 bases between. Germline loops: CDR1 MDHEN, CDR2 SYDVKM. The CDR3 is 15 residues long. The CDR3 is CASSSPGVLYNEQFF. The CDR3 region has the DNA TGTGCCAGCAGCTCCCCGGGGGTCTTGTACAATGAGCAGTTCTTC.

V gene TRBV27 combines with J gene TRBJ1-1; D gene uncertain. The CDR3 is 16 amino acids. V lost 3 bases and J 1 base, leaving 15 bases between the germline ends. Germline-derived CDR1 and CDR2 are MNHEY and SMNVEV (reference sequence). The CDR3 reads CASSLHGGPRNTEAFF. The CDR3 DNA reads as TGTGCCAGCAGTTTGCACGGAGGACCTCGGAACACTGAAGCTTTCTTT.

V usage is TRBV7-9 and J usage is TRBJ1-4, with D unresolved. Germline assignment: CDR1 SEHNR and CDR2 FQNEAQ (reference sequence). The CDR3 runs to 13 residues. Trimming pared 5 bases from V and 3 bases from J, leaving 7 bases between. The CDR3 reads CASSREANEKLFF. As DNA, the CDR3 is TGTGCCAGCAGCCGGGAAGCTAATGAAAAACTGTTTTTT. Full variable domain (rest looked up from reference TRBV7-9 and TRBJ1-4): DTGVSQNPRHKITKRGQNVTFRCDPISEHNRLYWYRQTLGQGPEFLTYFQNEAQLEKSRLLSDRFSAERPKGSFSTLEIQRTEQGDSAMYLCASSREANEKLFFGSGTQLSVL.

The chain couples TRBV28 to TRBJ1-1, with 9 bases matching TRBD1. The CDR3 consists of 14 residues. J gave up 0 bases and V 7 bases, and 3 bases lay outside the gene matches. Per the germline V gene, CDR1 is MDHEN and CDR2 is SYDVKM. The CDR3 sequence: CASNGDRVNTEAFF. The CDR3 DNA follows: TGTGCCAGCAATGGGGACAGGGTGAACACTGAAGCTTTCTTT.

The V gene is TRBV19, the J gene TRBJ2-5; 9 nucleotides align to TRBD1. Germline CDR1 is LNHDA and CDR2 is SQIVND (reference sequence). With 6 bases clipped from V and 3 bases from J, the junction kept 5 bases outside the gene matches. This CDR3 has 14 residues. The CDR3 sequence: CASSPQGAKETQYF. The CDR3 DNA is TGTGCCAGTAGCCCACAGGGGGCAAAAGAGACCCAGTACTTC. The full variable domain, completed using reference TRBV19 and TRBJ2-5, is DGGITQSPKYLFRKEGQNVTLSCEQNLNHDAMYWYRQDPGQGLRLIYYSQIVNDFQKGDIAEGYSVSREKKESFPLTVTSAQKNPTAFYLCASSPQGAKETQYFGPGTRLLVL.

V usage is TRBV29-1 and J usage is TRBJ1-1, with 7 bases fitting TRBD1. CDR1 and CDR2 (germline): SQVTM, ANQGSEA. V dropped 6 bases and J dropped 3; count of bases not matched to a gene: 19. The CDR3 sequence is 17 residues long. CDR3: CSVTSRGQPHQDTEAFF. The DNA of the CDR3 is TGCAGCGTCACCAGCCGGGGACAGCCACACCAGGACACTGAAGCTTTCTTT.

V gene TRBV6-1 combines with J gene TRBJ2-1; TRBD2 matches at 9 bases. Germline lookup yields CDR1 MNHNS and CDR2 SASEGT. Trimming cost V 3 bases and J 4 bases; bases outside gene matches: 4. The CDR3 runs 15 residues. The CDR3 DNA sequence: TGTGCCAGCAGTGACCGGACTAGCGCTTACAATGAGCAGTTCTTC. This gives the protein CASSDRTSAYNEQFF.

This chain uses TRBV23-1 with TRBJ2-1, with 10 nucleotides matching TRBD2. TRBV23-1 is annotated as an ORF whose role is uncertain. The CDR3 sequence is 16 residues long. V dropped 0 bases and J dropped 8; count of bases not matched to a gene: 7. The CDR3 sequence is CASSQSASGSRYEQFF. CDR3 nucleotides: TGCGCCAGCAGTCAATCTGCTAGCGGGAGTAGGTATGAGCAGTTCTTC.